This entry features one TCR beta chain sequence. The clone's antigen remains unknown. Base qualities are not provided; no much larger clone lies one nucleotide away. This record belongs to a study of cytomegalovirus exposure and HLA in healthy donors (dated by TCRdb to about 2017). Turning to the overall study: In an earlier analysis of about 560 of the donors, 276 Gb of sequence data and 117 million unique TCR beta sequences from 180 million or so T cells were reported. Roughly 300 gigabases of sequencing data and approximately 85 million unique TCR sequences were included in an early release covering around 650 HLA-typed donors. Among the roughly 410 genotyped donors, about 83% belonged to the genetic ancestry cluster associated with self-reported Caucasian donors. The study aimed to test whether signatures of past pathogen exposure could be identified by cataloging public T cell receptors. The T cell repertoires of 666 subjects were profiled by immunosequencing and related to cytomegalovirus serostatus. Besides the first cohort of under 700 subjects, a separate validation cohort made up of over a hundred different subjects was used. To predict cytomegalovirus infection status, the study combined high-throughput TCR immunosequencing, statistical association of individual TCRs with disease status, and machine learning. A later analysis re-examined previously published TCR beta repertoires from 500 to 700 donors and added high-resolution HLA genotyping to investigate patterns of TCR occurrence. Rather than drawing on any new phenotypic data, the later analysis identified candidate immune exposures from TCR beta sequences and the way those sequences occurred across donors. In an earlier analysis of roughly 580 of the donors, high-throughput TCR beta sequencing was used to judge whether each TCR beta V gene segment behaved as functional or pseudogenic. Alongside the repertoire data, information on donor age, sex, ethnicity and CMV serostatus was compiled. In a later genetic analysis, genome-wide SNP genotypes for about three fifths of the roughly 670 donors were used, and that subset was treated as a discovery cohort. Every discovery cohort repertoire had been produced on one sequencing platform. Class I and class II HLA loci were covered by the typing at four-digit resolution. Typing coverage varied by locus: about 620-640 donors for A, B, C, DRB1 and DQB1; 500 to 550 for DQA1; approximately 570 for DPA1; more than 450 for DPB1. A handful of DR-DQ haplotypes were handled as single units for association and clustering because linkage in the cohort was strong. Across some 400 genotyped donors of the cohort, an average of about 240,000 unique TCR beta nucleotide sequences per donor were sequenced, and roughly 20% of those sequences were non-productive.

The library was built by means of the immunoSEQ multiplex PCR assay. For the multiplex PCR, a mixture combining 60 forward primers for TCR Vbeta segments and 13 reverse primers for TCR Jbeta segments was used. Amplification of the CDR3 region of rearranged TCR beta genes was performed with a multiplex PCR assay on genomic DNA. On the Illumina HiSeq System, the amplified TCR beta libraries were sequenced as 87-base-pair reads. For the original study's pipeline: In a later analysis, about 80 million unique TCR beta chains were counted across the roughly 610 repertoires, and roughly 11 million of these chains were shared by at least two donors. Raw reads were error-corrected and collapsed into unique sequences with a nearest-neighbor algorithm that merged closely related sequences to remove PCR and sequencing errors. Alignment of CDR3 sequences to IMGT reference sequences was used to assign V, D and J gene segments. For a sequence to be retained, a match of at least six nucleotides was required to both a V gene segment and a J gene segment. Rearrangements were classified as productive when the CDR3 lacked stop codons and remained in frame with V and J, and all other rearrangements were classified as non-productive. Following IMGT convention, CDR3 was defined as the stretch from the second conserved V-encoded cysteine up to the conserved J-encoded phenylalanine. The earlier analysis of approximately 590 of the donors excluded any sequence lacking an unambiguous match to a single V gene segment. In an earlier analysis of 587 of the donors, V segments were called functional above 56.7% productive rearrangements and were called segregating when the between-donor standard deviation exceeded 5%. A statistical classification framework was developed to diagnose cytomegalovirus status using the catalog of TCR beta chain sequences. In a later analysis, V and J genes were assigned by comparing TCR nucleotide sequences against IMGT/GENE-DB human TR gene sequences. Using the TCRdist pipeline, a later analysis assigned CDR3 sequences along with most-parsimonious VDJ recombination scenarios. A later analysis defined each TCR beta chain by its CDR3 amino acid sequence plus V-gene family, and excluded reads lacking a unique V-gene family. As a way to deal with suspected cross-contamination and a sequencing artifact, a later analysis dropped approximately 590 nucleotide sequences that were highly shared and had low generation probability. A later analysis calculated a clonal expansion index for each public chain from normalized within-repertoire ranks of inferred template counts. In a later analysis, generation probabilities were computed with a VDJ recombination model fitted to out-of-frame rearrangements, and the resulting probabilities were checked against IGoR. A later analysis scored TCR-TCR, TCR-HLA and TCR-CMV co-occurrence with hypergeometric tests, applying a repertoire-size bias correction to TCR pairs. A later analysis estimated false discovery rates by permuting HLA or CMV assignments 20 times. In a later analysis, co-occurring TCRs were grouped using DBSCAN, and TCRdist sequence similarity was added for clustering within HLA-allele-positive subsets. Co-occurrence clustering excluded repertoires with fewer than 30,000 or more than 120,000 public chains, plus five with anomalous nucleotide sharing. The source is immuneACCESS, and TCRdb retained only in-frame sequences with V and J called. Part of the clones is not carried over; for the studies checked, unresolved V genes explain less than half of this, and the remainder is unexplained. The V and J calls and clone size were taken over from that table, and D and trimming were inferred from the DNA. The sample table holds 95,000 to 150,000 clones, of which about a sixth were seen once. Approximately 2.6% of the sample is in the top ten clones.

Study-level results and caveats: The presence/absence analyses assumed that sequencing depth was roughly uniform across donors, and that assumption may not be true. In this cohort, only TCR beta chains were sequenced, and detectable features were limited by the absence of alpha or paired-chain data. Because HLA typing was missing for some donors at each locus, association tests included only the typed subset. A later analysis found that HLA-associated TCR beta chains were more clonally expanded and had lower generation probabilities than equally common non-associated chains. The earlier analysis of approximately 540 of the donors excluded seventeen rarely observed V segments, including chromosome 9 orphons, because counts were too low. While some public TCRs were present in many individuals, most TCR sequences turned up only very rarely across donors. At a false discovery rate of 0.05, a later analysis linked 15,000 to 20,000 TCR beta sequences to specific HLA alleles. An earlier analysis of several hundred of the donors showed that most TCR beta V segments appeared in productive rearrangements either about 87% or about 30% of the time, which broadly matched IMGT annotations. In a later analysis, TCR association rates were found to vary across HLA loci, with the most associated TCRs seen for DRB1 alleles and the fewest for HLA-C alleles. A further reported finding was that TCR beta sequences accurately predicted the HLA-A and HLA-B alleles for most subjects in the first cohort. The sequencing pipeline was judged likely to have produced a cluster of highly shared sequence variants as a technical artifact. A total of roughly 160 TCR beta chains were listed by the study as associated with cytomegalovirus. The 87-base-pair reads could not distinguish some IMGT-functional V segments, including TRBV6-2 and TRBV6-3, so those segments were excluded. A few of the identified cytomegalovirus-associated TCR beta chains were confirmed in vitro to be specific for cytomegalovirus antigens. For the cohort, immune exposure information was limited to CMV serostatus. In a later analysis, most CMV-associated TCR beta chains were found to appear HLA-restricted, with HLA associations seemingly driven largely by CMV exposure. According to the authors, the approach could potentially be generalized to other disease states and immunological phenotypes. A later genetic analysis associated a missense DCLRE1C variant with V-gene and J-gene trimming of TCR beta chains, and an independent cohort replicated the association. In a later analysis, several top co-occurrence clusters were reported to appear linked to parvovirus B19, influenza, CMV and Epstein-Barr virus. In both the original and validation cohorts, the classifier was reported to diagnose cytomegalovirus status with high specificity and sensitivity. Correlated functional status among segregating V segments might be attributable to linkage disequilibrium, but an unknown experimental factor could not be ruled out. Assigning TCR associations to individual alleles was difficult when HLA alleles, especially DR and DQ, strongly co-occurred. According to a later genetic analysis, donors in an Asian-associated ancestry cluster had fewer N-insertions in productive TCRs than the approximately 690-donor mean.

In total, roughly 670 healthy bone marrow donors made up the cohort. All cohort members were sampled while nominally healthy, although unrecorded immune exposures were likely present. The donor was CMV seropositive and was included in the group of 250 to 350 seropositive cohort members. A peripheral blood sample was collected from each donor, and TCR beta sequencing was performed on peripheral blood mononuclear cells. Genomic DNA extraction from the blood cell samples was performed with the Qiagen DNeasy Blood Extraction Kit. The CDR3, from cysteine to phenylalanine, totals 16 residues. Kept here is only the CDR3 DNA, which spans 48 bases and is read in frame from base 1. For CDR1 and CDR2, the germline V gene lists MNHEY and SVGAGI. Trimming leaves V shorter by 2 bases and J shorter by 1 base, with the junction holding 6 bases beyond the gene matches.

The sequence derives from a female donor in good health and CMV-seropositive. The sequence joins TRBV6-5 to TRBJ2-5, with 8 central nucleotides matching TRBD2. Source material: PBMCs. The CDR3 protein is CASSYRASGGQETQYF. The nucleotides read TGTGCCAGCAGTTACCGCGCCAGCGGGGGCCAAGAGACCCAGTACTTC.